A single sample is the source of the 18 T cell receptor beta chains below, sequenced in a study of blood T cell repertoires in COVID-19. Clones were read by immunoSEQ multiplex PCR, and TCRdb kept only the in-frame ones, dropping some. The sample carries approximately 210,000 clones, 80% recorded once. Sequencing was performed on PBMCs or T cells enriched from blood (not recorded which). All receptors come from a man aged 25-45 years with acute COVID-19.

The J gene is TRBJ2-2, the V gene TRBV5-1; TRBD2 agrees at 11 bases. The CDR3 spans 16 residues. CDR1 and CDR2 (germline): SGHRS, YFSETQ. J lost 10 bases, V lost 4 bases, and 12 bases had no gene match. CDR3 bases: TGCGCCAGCAGCCTAACTAGCGGGGGCCCAAAGTCGGAGCTGTTTTTT. It yields the protein CASSLTSGGPKSELFF.

CDR3 amino acids: CATSDSTWNTGELFF. In DNA form, the CDR3 reads TGTGCCACCAGTGATTCAACATGGAACACCGGGGAGCTGTTTTTT. The V and J genes are TRBV24-1 and TRBJ2-2; D is undetermined. The germline gives CDR1 KGHDR, CDR2 SFDVKD. The V and J ends lost 2 bases and 1 base respectively, with 7 bases between them. CDR3 length equals 15 residues.

The chain employs TRBV9 and TRBJ1-2; TRBD1 aligns across 10 bases. In germline, CDR1 is SGDLS, CDR2 YYNGEE. The CDR3 has 19 amino acids. V dropped 6 bases and J dropped 4; count of bases not matched to a gene: 21. CDR3 DNA sequence: TGTGCCAGCACCGAAGTTAGAGACAGGGGGCCAAATTTGGGCTATGGCTACACCTTC. Amino acid sequence: CASTEVRDRGPNLGYGYTF.

J is TRBJ1-2 and V is TRBV18, with a weak D call TRBD1 (6 bases). From germline, CDR1 is KGHSH and CDR2 LQKENI. The CDR3 runs to 15 residues. Trimming removed 3 bases at V and 4 bases at J, with 15 bases between. The CDR3 nucleotides read TGTGCCAGCTCACCCACGGCAGGGGATAGCTATGGCTACACCTTC. This encodes CASSPTAGDSYGYTF.

The J gene is TRBJ2-3, the V gene TRBV2; D is undetermined. Germline V gene data show CDR1 as SNHLY and CDR2 as FYNNEI. The CDR3 length is 13 residues. With 7 bases removed from V and 2 bases from J, the gap between germline ends came to 10 bases. DNA for the CDR3: TGTGCCAGCAACCAGCGTTTCACAGATACGCAGTATTTT. Its translation is CASNQRFTDTQYF.

The chain has TRBV19 and TRBJ1-2; D is uncertain. Germline V CDR1 and CDR2: LNHDA, SQIVND (reference sequence). Deletions cut 7 bases from V and 3 bases from J, with 6 bases between. This CDR3 region has 11 residues. CDR3 sequence reads: CASTRYYGYTF. CDR3 nucleotide sequence: TGTGCCAGTACCAGGTACTATGGCTACACCTTC.

This sequence joins TRBV7-9 and TRBJ1-4; 7 positions agree with TRBD1. The CDR3 runs 16 residues. The V segment lost 4 bases and the J segment 3 bases; nucleotides outside the gene matches: 8. Germline V gene data show CDR1 as SEHNR and CDR2 as FQNEAQ (reference sequence). CDR3 protein: CASSSLTGDSNEKLFF. Here the CDR3 DNA reads TGTGCCAGCAGCTCGTTAACAGGGGATTCTAATGAAAAACTGTTTTTT.

The chain couples TRBV6-2 or TRBV6-3 to TRBJ1-6, with no clear D. This CDR3 contains 14 residues. The V end was cut by 3 bases, the J end by 10 bases, with 13 bases between. CDR1 and CDR2 from the germline V gene are MNHEY and SVGEGT. The CDR3 protein is CASSYSMQRSPLHF. The DNA of the CDR3 is TGTGCCAGCAGTTATAGCATGCAACGGTCACCCCTCCACTTT.

This clone has just a few counts. The chain combines TRBV4-2 with TRBJ1-1; the match to TRBD1 covers 11 bases. V was clipped by 2 bases and J by 11 bases; unmatched bases: 7. CDR1 is LGHNA and CDR2 is YNFKEQ in the germline V gene. The CDR3 runs to 14 residues. The CDR3, as DNA: TGTGCCAGCAGCCAACCCGGGACAGGGGGTGCTGCTTTCTTT. Encoded protein: CASSQPGTGGAAFF.

The chain couples TRBV3-1 (or the pseudogene TRBV3-2) to TRBJ2-7, with a possible D match to TRBD1 (5 bases). Germline-derived CDR1 and CDR2 are LGHDT and YNNKEL (reference sequence). Between the trimmed V and J ends, which lost 6 bases and 3 bases, there was a span of 12 bases. This CDR3 region has 13 residues. CDR3 nucleotide sequence: TGTGCCAGCAGAGGGGTGTCGGTCTACGAGCAGTACTTC. Its protein product is CASRGVSVYEQYF.

The chain uses TRBV9 and TRBJ1-4; D is possibly TRBD1 (6 bases). Germline CDR1 reads SGDLS; CDR2 reads YYNGEE. The CDR3 has 15 amino acids. Trimming left V 4 bases short and J 8 bases short, with 18 bases between. CDR3: CASSPGTLAREKLFF. CDR3 sequence (DNA): TGTGCCAGCAGCCCCGGGACACTGGCCAGGGAAAAACTGTTTTTT.

Only one count was recorded for this clone. CDR3: CSASLFQSQETQYF. The CDR3 DNA is TGCAGTGCTAGTCTCTTCCAGTCCCAAGAGACCCAGTACTTC. V is TRBV20-1 and J is TRBJ2-5; D not resolved. Germline CDR1 is DFQATT and CDR2 is SNEGSKA (reference sequence). This CDR3 comprises 14 residues. V was pared by 3 bases and J by 1 base, with 12 bases between.

V gene TRBV27 combines with J gene TRBJ1-1; tentative D call: TRBD1 (6 bases). This CDR3 has 15 amino acids. Germline CDR1 MNHEY, CDR2 SMNVEV (reference sequence). Trimming left V 5 bases short and J 4 bases short, with 17 bases between. CDR3 nucleotides: TGTGCCAGCAGTCGAAGCGGGGGGCTGGGCACTGAAGCTTTCTTT. Translating it yields CASSRSGGLGTEAFF.

This chain links TRBV25-1 with TRBJ2-7; 7 bases are a match to TRBD2. CDR1 is MGHDK, CDR2 SYGVNS, per germline. V lost 4 bases, J lost 5 bases, and 5 bases stayed unmatched. The CDR3 runs to 13 residues. CDR3 coding DNA: TGTGCCAGCAGTGTAATGGGGGGGAACGAGCAGTACTTC. Residues: CASSVMGGNEQYF.

The chain employs TRBV2 and TRBJ1-3, with TRBD1 as a possible D gene (5 bases). The CDR3 has 11 amino acids. Trimming left V 6 bases short and J 16 bases short, with 16 bases between. Germline CDR1 SNHLY, CDR2 FYNNEI. The CDR3 protein is CASSDRDSGYF. For the CDR3, the DNA is TGTGCCAGCAGCGATCGGGACTCCGGGTATTTT.

The V and J genes are TRBV2 and TRBJ2-6; tentative D call: TRBD2 (5 bases). Per the germline V gene, CDR1 is SNHLY and CDR2 is FYNNEI. With 2 bases removed from V and 2 bases from J, the gap between germline ends came to 7 bases. The CDR3 is made up of 15 amino acids. In nucleotides, the CDR3 is TGTGCCAGCAGTGAAAGGGAGACTGGGGCCAACGTCCTGACTTTC. The encoded protein is CASSERETGANVLTF.

This chain connects TRBV7-2 to TRBJ2-1; 11 positions agree with TRBD2. Germline V CDR1 and CDR2: SGHTA, FQGNSA. J was trimmed by 7 bases and V by 2 bases; bases with no gene match: 1. The CDR3 contains 14 residues. The CDR3, as DNA: TGTGCCAGCAGCTTAAGACTAGCGGGGAATGAGCAGTTCTTC. This sequence encodes CASSLRLAGNEQFF. The full variable domain, rest sourced from reference TRBV7-2 and TRBJ2-1, is GAGVSQSPSNKVTEKGKDVELRCDPISGHTALYWYRQSLGQGLEFLIYFQGNSAPDKSGLPSDRFSAERTGGSVSTLTIQRTQQEDSAVYLCASSLRLAGNEQFFGPGTRLTVL.

The rearrangement joins TRBV10-1 to TRBJ2-3; D gene unclear. CDR1 and CDR2 (germline): WNHNN, SYGVQD (reference sequence). The CDR3 contains 13 residues. Trimming removed 1 base from V and 2 bases from J, with 4 bases in between. This CDR3 is CASSEFYTDTQYF. CDR3 in DNA: TGCGCCAGCAGTGAGTTTTACACAGATACGCAGTATTTT.